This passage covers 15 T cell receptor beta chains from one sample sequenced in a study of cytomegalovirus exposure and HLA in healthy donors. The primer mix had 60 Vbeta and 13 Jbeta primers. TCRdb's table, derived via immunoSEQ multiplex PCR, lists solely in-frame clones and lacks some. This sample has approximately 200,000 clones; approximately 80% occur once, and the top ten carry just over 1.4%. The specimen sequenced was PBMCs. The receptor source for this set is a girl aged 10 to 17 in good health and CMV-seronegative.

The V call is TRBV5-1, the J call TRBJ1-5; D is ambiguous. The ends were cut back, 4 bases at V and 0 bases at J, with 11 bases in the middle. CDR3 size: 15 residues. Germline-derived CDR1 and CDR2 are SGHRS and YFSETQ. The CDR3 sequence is CASSATTGSNQPQHF. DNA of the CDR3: TGCGCCAGCAGCGCGACGACGGGTAGCAATCAGCCCCAGCATTTT.

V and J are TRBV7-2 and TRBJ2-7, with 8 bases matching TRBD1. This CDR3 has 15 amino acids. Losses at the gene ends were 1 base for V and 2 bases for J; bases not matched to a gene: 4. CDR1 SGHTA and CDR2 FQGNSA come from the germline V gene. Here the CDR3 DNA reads TGTGCCAGCAGCTTAGGGACAGGGCCCCCCTACGAGCAGTACTTC. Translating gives CASSLGTGPPYEQYF.

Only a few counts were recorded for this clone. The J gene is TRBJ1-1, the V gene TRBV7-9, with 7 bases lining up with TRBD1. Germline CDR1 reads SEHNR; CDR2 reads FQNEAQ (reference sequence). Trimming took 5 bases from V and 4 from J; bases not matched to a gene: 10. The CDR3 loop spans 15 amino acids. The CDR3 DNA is TGTGCCAGCAGCCCTCCGACAGGGTTGGGCACTGAAGCTTTCTTT. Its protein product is CASSPPTGLGTEAFF.

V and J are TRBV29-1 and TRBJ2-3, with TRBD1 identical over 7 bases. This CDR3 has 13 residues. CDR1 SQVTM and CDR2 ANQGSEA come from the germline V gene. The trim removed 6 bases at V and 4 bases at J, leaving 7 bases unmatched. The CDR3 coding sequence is TGCAGCGTGGGACACGGGACAGCAGATACGCAGTATTTT. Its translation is CSVGHGTADTQYF.

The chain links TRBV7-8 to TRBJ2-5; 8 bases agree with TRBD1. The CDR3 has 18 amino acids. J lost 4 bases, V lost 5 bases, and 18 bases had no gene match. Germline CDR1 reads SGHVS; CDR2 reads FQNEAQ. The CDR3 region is CASSLLPQQGEGGETQYF. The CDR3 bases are TGTGCCAGCAGCCTCTTGCCCCAACAGGGGGAAGGGGGAGAGACCCAGTACTTC.

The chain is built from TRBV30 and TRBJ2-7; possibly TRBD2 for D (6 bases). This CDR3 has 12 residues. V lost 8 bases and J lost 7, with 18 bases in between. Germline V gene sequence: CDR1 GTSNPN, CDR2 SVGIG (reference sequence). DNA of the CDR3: TGTGCCGGGGGACTCACGGCGGGGGAGCAGTACTTC. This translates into CAGGLTAGEQYF.

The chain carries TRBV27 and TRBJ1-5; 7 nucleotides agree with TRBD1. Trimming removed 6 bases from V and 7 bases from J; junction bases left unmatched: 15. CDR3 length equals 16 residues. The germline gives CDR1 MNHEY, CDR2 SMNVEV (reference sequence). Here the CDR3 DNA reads TGTGCCAGCAGCCAAACGGGACAGTTTCCCCCCCAGCCCCAGCATTTT. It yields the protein CASSQTGQFPPQPQHF.

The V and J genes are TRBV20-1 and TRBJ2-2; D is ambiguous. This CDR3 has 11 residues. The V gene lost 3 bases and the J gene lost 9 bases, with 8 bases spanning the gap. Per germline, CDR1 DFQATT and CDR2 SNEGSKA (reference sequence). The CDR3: CSASNSRELFF. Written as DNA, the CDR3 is TGCAGTGCTAGTAACTCTCGGGAGCTGTTTTTT.

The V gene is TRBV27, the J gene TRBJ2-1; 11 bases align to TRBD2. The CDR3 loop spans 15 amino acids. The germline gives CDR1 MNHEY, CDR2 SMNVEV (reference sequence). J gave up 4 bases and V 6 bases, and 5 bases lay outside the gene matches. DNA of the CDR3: TGTGCCAGCAGGCGGACTAGCGGGCTGTACAATGAGCAGTTCTTC. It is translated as CASRRTSGLYNEQFF.

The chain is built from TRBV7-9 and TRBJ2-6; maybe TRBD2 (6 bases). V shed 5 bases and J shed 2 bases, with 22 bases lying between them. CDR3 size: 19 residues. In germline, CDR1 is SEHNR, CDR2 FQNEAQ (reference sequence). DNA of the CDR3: TGTGCCAGCAGCCAAAGACCCGGGAGCAGCTCCCCTGGGGCCAACGTCCTGACTTTC. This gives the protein CASSQRPGSSSPGANVLTF.

CDR3 residues: CAWSVYRVKSDTQYF. DNA for the CDR3: TGTGCCTGGAGTGTATACAGGGTAAAGTCAGATACGCAGTATTTT. J is TRBJ2-3 and V is TRBV30; tentatively, D is TRBD1 (6 bases). V shed 0 bases and J shed 4 bases, with 14 bases lying between them. Germline values: CDR1 GTSNPN, CDR2 SVGIG (reference sequence). This CDR3 region has 15 residues.

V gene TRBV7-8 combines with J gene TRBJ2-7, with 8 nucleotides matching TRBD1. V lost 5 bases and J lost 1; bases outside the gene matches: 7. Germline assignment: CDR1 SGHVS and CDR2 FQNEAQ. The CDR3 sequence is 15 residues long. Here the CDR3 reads CASSPKTGVSYEQYF. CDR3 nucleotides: TGTGCCAGCAGCCCCAAGACAGGGGTGTCCTACGAGCAGTACTTC.

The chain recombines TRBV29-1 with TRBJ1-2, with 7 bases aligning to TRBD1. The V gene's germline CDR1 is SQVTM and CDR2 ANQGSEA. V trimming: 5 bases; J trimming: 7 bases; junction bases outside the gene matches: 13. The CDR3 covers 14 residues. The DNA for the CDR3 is TGCAGCGTTCACCCGACCCCCACAGGGGTTGGCTACACCTTC. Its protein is CSVHPTPTGVGYTF.

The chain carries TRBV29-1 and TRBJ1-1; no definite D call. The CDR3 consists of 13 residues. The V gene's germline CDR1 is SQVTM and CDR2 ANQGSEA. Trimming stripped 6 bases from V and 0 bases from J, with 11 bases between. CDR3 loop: CSVGSGMNTEAFF. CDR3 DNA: TGCAGCGTCGGGTCCGGAATGAACACTGAAGCTTTCTTT. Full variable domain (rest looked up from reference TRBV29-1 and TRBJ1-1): SAVISQKPSRDICQRGTSLTIQCQVDSQVTMMFWYRQQPGQSLTLIATANQGSEATYESGFVIDKFPISRPNLTFSTLTVSNMSPEDSSIYLCSVGSGMNTEAFFGQGTRLTVV.

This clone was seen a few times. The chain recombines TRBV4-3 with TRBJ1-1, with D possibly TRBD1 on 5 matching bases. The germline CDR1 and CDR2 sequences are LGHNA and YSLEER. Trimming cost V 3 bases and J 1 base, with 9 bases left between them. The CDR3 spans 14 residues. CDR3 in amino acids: CASSHRVQNTEAFF. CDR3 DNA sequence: TGCGCCAGCAGCCACAGGGTACAGAACACTGAAGCTTTCTTT.